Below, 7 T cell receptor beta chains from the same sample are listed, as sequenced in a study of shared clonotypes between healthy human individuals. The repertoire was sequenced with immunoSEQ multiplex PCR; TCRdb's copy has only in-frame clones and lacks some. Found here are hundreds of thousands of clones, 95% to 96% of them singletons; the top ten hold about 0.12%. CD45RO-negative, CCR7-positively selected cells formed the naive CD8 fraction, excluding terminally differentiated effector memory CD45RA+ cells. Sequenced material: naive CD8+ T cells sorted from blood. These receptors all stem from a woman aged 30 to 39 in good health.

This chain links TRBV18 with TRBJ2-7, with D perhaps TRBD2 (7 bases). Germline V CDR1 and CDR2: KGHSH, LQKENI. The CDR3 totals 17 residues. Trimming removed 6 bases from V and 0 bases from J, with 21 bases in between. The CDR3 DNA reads TGTGCCAGCTCCCCTGGGGGGGCCGCCTTGACCTCCTACGAGCAGTACTTC. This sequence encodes CASSPGGAALTSYEQYF.

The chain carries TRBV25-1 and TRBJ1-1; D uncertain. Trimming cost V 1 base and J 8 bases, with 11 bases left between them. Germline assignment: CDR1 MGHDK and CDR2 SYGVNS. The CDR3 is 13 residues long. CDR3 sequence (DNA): TGTGCCAGCAGTGAATCCGCGCGAGGCGAAGCTTTCTTT. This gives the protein CASSESARGEAFF.

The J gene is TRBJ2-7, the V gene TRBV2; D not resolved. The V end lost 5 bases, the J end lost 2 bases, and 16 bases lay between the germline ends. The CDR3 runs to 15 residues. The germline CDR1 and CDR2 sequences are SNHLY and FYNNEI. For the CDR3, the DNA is TGTGCCAGCAGTCGAACGTGGTCCACAACCTACGAGCAGTACTTC. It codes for CASSRTWSTTYEQYF.

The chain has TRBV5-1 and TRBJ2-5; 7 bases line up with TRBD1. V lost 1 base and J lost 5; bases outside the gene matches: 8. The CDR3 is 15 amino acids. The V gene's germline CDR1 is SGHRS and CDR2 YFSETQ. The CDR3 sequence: CASSLQGQIFETQYF. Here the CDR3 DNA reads TGCGCCAGCAGCTTGCAGGGACAGATCTTCGAGACCCAGTACTTC. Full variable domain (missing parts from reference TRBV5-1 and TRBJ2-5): KAGVTQTPRYLIKTRGQQVTLSCSPISGHRSVSWYQQTPGQGLQFLFEYFSETQRNKGNFPGRFSGRQFSNSRSEMNVSTLELGDSALYLCASSLQGQIFETQYFGPGTRLLVL.

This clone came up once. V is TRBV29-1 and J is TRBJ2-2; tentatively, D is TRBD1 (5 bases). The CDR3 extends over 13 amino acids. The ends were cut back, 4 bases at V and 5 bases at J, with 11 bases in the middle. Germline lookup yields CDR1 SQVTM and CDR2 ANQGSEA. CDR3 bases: TGCAGCGTTGCTGACAGCTTAACCGGGGAGCTGTTTTTT. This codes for CSVADSLTGELFF.

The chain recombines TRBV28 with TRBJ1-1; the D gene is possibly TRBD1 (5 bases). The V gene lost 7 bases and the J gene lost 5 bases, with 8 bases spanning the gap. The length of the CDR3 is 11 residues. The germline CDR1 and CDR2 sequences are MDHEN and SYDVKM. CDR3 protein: CASTRVTEAFF. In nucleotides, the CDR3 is TGTGCCAGCACCAGGGTAACTGAAGCTTTCTTT.

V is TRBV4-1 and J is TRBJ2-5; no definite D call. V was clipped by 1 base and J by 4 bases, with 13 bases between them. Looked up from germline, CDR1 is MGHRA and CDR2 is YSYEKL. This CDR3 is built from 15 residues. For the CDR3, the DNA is TGCGCCAGCAGCCAAGTATTCGTTGTTGTAGAGACCCAGTACTTC. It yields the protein CASSQVFVVVETQYF.